This T cell receptor beta chain was sequenced for a study of vaccination and CD4 T cells after COVID-19. Overall study results and limits: A relatively small number of convalescent patients were studied, and no early post-infection timepoints were included.

By share of the sample, this clonotype is medium-sized. The antigen is unknown. Specified treatment: roughly ten-day PBMC culture with coronavirus spike peptide pools or control peptides (ViraFEST assay). CD4+ T cells that came from the unexposed donor were collected before the COVID-19 pandemic (2011-2018). Via ViraFEST, peptide pools expanded antigen-specific T cells before TCR sequencing. The Oncomine TCR Beta short-read assay was what sequenced the DNA obtained from cultured CD4+ T cells. TCRdb re-analysed the PCR reads in MiXCR, keeping a single row per CDR3 protein. The data contain over 850 distinct CDR3 sequences, 17% of them singletons. Germline V gene data show CDR1 as DFQATT and CDR2 as SNEGSKA (reference sequence). Unmatched junction bases numbered 4, after V lost 0 bases and J lost 3 bases. The CDR3 is made up of 14 amino acids.

Sequenced sample: CD4+ T cells from blood, cultured in vitro. The sequence derives from a human donor in good health. J is TRBJ2-7 and V is TRBV20-1; the match to TRBD1 covers 8 bases. The CDR3 loop reads CSARDRTGYYEQYF. The CDR3 DNA sequence: TGCAGTGCTAGAGACCGGACAGGGTACTACGAGCAGTACTTC.